The clone carrying this T cell receptor beta chain was seen at least ten times. These data come from a study of identical twins. CDR1 and CDR2 (germline): MNHNY, SVGAGI (reference sequence). V was clipped by 8 bases and J by 7 bases, with 9 bases between them. CDR3 length: 11 amino acids. Template switching added a universal primer site, and cDNA bore unique molecular identifiers. From the 5' RACE reads, TCRdb called clonotypes with MiXCR, one entry per CDR3 protein. This sample has around 300,000 distinct CDR3 sequences, with less than 9% found just once. These records were also assigned to another study, of yellow fever vaccine responses in identical twins.

The TCR originated in a woman aged 18-35 years in good health. The sequencing input was memory (CD45RO+) T cells sorted from blood. V gene TRBV6-6 combines with J gene TRBJ2-4; D unclear. CDR3 sequence (DNA): TGTGCCAGCCGTGCAGCTAACATTCAGTACTTC. Amino acid sequence: CASRAANIQYF.